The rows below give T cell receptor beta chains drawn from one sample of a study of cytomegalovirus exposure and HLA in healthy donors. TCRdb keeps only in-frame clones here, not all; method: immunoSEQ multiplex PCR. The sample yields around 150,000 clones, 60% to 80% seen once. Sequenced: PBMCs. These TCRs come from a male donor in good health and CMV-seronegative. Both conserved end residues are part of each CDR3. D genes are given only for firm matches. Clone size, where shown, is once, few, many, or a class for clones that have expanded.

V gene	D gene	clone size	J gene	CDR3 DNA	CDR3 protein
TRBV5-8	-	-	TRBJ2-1	TGTGCCAGCAGCTTCTGGGGCGCCTACTACAATGAGCAGTTCTTC	CASSFWGAYYNEQFF
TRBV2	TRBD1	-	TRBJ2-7	TGTGCCAGCAGTGAATTAACCGGGACAGCTACCTACGAGCAGTACTTC	CASSELTGTATYEQYF
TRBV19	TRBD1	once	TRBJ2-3	TGTGCCAGTAGTATAGATATACAGGGGAATATGGATACGCAGTATTTT	CASSIDIQGNMDTQYF
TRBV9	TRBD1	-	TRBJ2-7	TGTGCCAGCAGTGGGGACGGACAGGGGGCCCACGAGCAGTACTTC	CASSGDGQGAHEQYF
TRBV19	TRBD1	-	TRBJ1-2	TGTGCCAGTTCTTCAGACAGGGGCCCTTTTAACTATGGCTACACCTTC	CASSSDRGPFNYGYTF
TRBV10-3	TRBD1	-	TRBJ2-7	TGTGCCACCTCTAACCGGGACAGAGGGAGCTCCTACGAGCAGTACTTC	CATSNRDRGSSYEQYF
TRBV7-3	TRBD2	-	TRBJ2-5	TGTGCCAGCAGCTTATATGGGACTATTCCTGAGACCCAGTACTTC	CASSLYGTIPETQYF
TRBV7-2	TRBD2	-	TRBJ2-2	TGTGCCAGCAGCATCGGGACTAGGAACGGGGAGCTGTTTTTT	CASSIGTRNGELFF
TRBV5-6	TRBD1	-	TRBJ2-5	TGTGCCAGCAGCTCGGGACAGGGGGCGCGAGAGACCCAGTACTTC	CASSSGQGARETQYF
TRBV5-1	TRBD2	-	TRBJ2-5	TGCGCCAGCAGCCGGACTAGCGGGGGGGCGCGGGAGACCCAGTACTTC	CASSRTSGGARETQYF